This entry lists 20 T cell receptor beta chains sequenced from one sample in a study of CD8 T cells in Susac syndrome. RNA in amounts of about 0.5 to 1 ug was reverse transcribed with random hexamers. One entry per CDR3 protein results from TCRdb running MiXCR on the immunoSEQ multiplex PCR reads. This sample yields under 300,000 distinct CDR3 sequences, of which 90% to 96% are seen a single time; 0.1% belongs to the top ten. Sequencing was performed on CD4+ T cells from PBMCs. The receptor source for this set is a human donor with Susac syndrome.

The rearrangement joins TRBV7-2 to TRBJ1-2; D is unresolved. The CDR3 consists of 14 residues. Trimming cost V 2 bases and J 4 bases, with 11 bases left between them. From germline, CDR1 is SGHTA and CDR2 FQGNSA. CDR3 protein: CASSLSHMGYGYTF. In DNA form, the CDR3 reads TGTGCCAGCAGCTTATCCCACATGGGCTATGGCTACACCTTC. The full variable domain, its missing parts supplied by reference TRBV7-2 and TRBJ1-2, is GAGVSQSPSNKVTEKGKDVELRCDPISGHTALYWYRQSLGQGLEFLIYFQGNSAPDKSGLPSDRFSAERTGGSVSTLTIQRTQQEDSAVYLCASSLSHMGYGYTFGSGTRLTVV.

Details on this clonotype: One end of the junction fails to match germline, which may point to a read error. This chain uses TRBV20-1 with TRBJ1-5, with 8 bases fitting TRBD1. CDR1 and CDR2 (germline): DFQATT, SNEGSKA (reference sequence). CDR3 length equals 16 residues. The CDR3 DNA sequence: TGCAGTGCTAGAGATGAGACAGGGGTTAGCGATCAGCCCCAGCATTTT. It translates to CSARDETGVSDQPQHF.

V gene TRBV20-1 combines with J gene TRBJ2-1; D uncertain. CDR3 length: 14 amino acids. The ends were cut back, 6 bases at V and 3 bases at J, with 15 bases in the middle. Germline CDR1 DFQATT, CDR2 SNEGSKA (reference sequence). The CDR3 sequence: CSAHSHILYNEQFF. In nucleotides, the CDR3 is TGCAGTGCCCACTCTCATATTCTCTACAATGAGCAGTTCTTC.

The J gene is TRBJ2-5, the V gene TRBV9; D assignment may be TRBD1 or TRBD2 (5 bases each). CDR3 size: 16 residues. Germline V gives CDR1 SGDLS, CDR2 YYNGEE. V was trimmed by 2 bases and J by 1 base, leaving 15 bases between them. CDR3 residues: CASSVGLGDAQETQYF. DNA for the CDR3: TGTGCCAGCAGCGTTGGCTTGGGGGATGCCCAAGAGACCCAGTACTTC.

CDR3 protein: CSVVAGTPNEKLFF. Written as DNA, the CDR3 is TGCAGCGTTGTGGCCGGGACACCGAATGAAAAACTGTTTTTT. The chain is built from TRBV29-1 and TRBJ1-4; perhaps TRBD1 as D (6 bases). The germline V gene encodes CDR1 SQVTM and CDR2 ANQGSEA. V gave up 4 bases and J gave up 5 bases, with 14 bases separating them. This CDR3 comprises 14 residues. Filled out from reference TRBV29-1 and TRBJ1-4, the complete variable domain reads SAVISQKPSRDICQRGTSLTIQCQVDSQVTMMFWYRQQPGQSLTLIATANQGSEATYESGFVIDKFPISRPNLTFSTLTVSNMSPEDSSIYLCSVVAGTPNEKLFFGSGTQLSVL.

V gene TRBV19 combines with J gene TRBJ2-5; perhaps TRBD2 as D (5 bases). The CDR3 runs 13 residues. Trimming cost V 10 bases and J 5 bases, with 17 bases left between them. Germline values: CDR1 LNHDA, CDR2 SQIVND (reference sequence). The CDR3 bases are TGTGCCACTAGCAGGAATGGGGTGGAGACCCAGTACTTC. Protein product: CATSRNGVETQYF. Filled out from reference TRBV19 and TRBJ2-5, the complete variable domain reads DGGITQSPKYLFRKEGQNVTLSCEQNLNHDAMYWYRQDPGQGLRLIYYSQIVNDFQKGDIAEGYSVSREKKESFPLTVTSAQKNPTAFYLCATSRNGVETQYFGPGTRLLVL.

The gene calls are TRBV4-2 and TRBJ2-1; D call uncertain. The germline gives CDR1 LGHNA, CDR2 YNFKEQ. Trimming left V 1 base short and J 7 bases short, with 14 bases between. This CDR3 is built from 15 residues. CDR3 sequence: CASSQVSGPQNEQFF. CDR3 DNA sequence: TGTGCCAGCAGCCAAGTATCCGGCCCCCAAAATGAGCAGTTCTTC.

This chain connects TRBV9 to TRBJ2-1; 8 bases align to TRBD2. Trimming at V came to 4 bases and at J to 7 bases, leaving 10 bases not matched to a gene. The CDR3 extends over 15 amino acids. The germline gives CDR1 SGDLS, CDR2 YYNGEE. CDR3 sequence reads: CASSSSKVAGNEQFF. The DNA for the CDR3 is TGTGCCAGCAGCTCGAGTAAGGTAGCGGGGAATGAGCAGTTCTTC.

The rearrangement uses TRBV6-4 and TRBJ1-2; no firm D call. The CDR3 has 14 residues. V lost 8 bases to trimming and J lost 4 bases, with 17 bases between them. Germline lookup yields CDR1 MRHNA and CDR2 SNTAGT. The CDR3 region is CASGEAGVGYGYTF. The CDR3 region has the DNA TGTGCCAGCGGCGAAGCCGGGGTGGGCTATGGCTACACCTTC.

J is TRBJ2-3 and V is TRBV6-5, with TRBD2 as a possible D gene (7 bases). CDR1 MNHEY and CDR2 SVGAGI come from the germline V gene. The length of the CDR3 is 14 residues. The V gene lost 2 bases and the J gene lost 8 bases, with 14 bases spanning the gap. The CDR3 spells CASSYGEGGSTQYF. CDR3 nucleotide sequence: TGTGCCAGCAGTTACGGTGAGGGGGGGAGTACGCAGTATTTT.

This clonotype was observed once. The chain's CDR3 is CASSSGTKAETQYF. The CDR3 bases are TGCGCCAGCAGCTCCGGGACAAAAGCGGAGACCCAGTACTTC. This chain joins TRBV5-1 and TRBJ2-5, with a possible D match to TRBD1 (6 bases). This CDR3 spans 14 amino acids. The ends were cut back, 3 bases at V and 5 bases at J, with 14 bases in the middle. The germline V gene encodes CDR1 SGHRS and CDR2 YFSETQ.

The chain couples TRBV9 to TRBJ2-4, with D possibly TRBD2 on 5 matching bases. This CDR3 is built from 15 residues. Trimming removed 4 bases at V and 3 bases at J, with 14 bases between. Germline values: CDR1 SGDLS, CDR2 YYNGEE. The CDR3 protein is CASSPRRGGKNIQYF. CDR3 nucleotides: TGTGCCAGCAGCCCCCGACGGGGTGGCAAAAACATTCAGTACTTC.

The table lists this clonotype with a count of one. This chain connects TRBV30 to TRBJ1-5; the D gene is possibly TRBD1 (5 bases). The germline gives CDR1 GTSNPN, CDR2 SVGIG (reference sequence). With 1 base removed from V and 6 bases from J, the gap between germline ends came to 16 bases. CDR3 size: 15 residues. CDR3 in DNA: TGTGCCTGGAGTGCGAACCCAGGGATCGGTCAGCCCCAGCATTTT. This encodes CAWSANPGIGQPQHF.

The rearrangement links TRBV7-3 to TRBJ2-3; no clear D gene. The CDR3 sequence is 14 residues long. V was clipped by 3 bases and J by 4 bases, with 11 bases between them. Germline lookup yields CDR1 SGHTA and CDR2 FQGTGA. This chain's CDR3 is CASSLGLSPDTQYF. In DNA form, the CDR3 reads TGTGCCAGCAGCTTGGGGTTATCGCCAGATACGCAGTATTTT.

In DNA form, the CDR3 reads TGCAGTGCTACCCCCTGGGGGAGACGAGGGGCGACCCAGTACTTC. Amino acids: CSATPWGRRGATQYF. This chain uses TRBV20-1 with TRBJ2-5; the D call may be TRBD1 or TRBD2 (5 bases each). Germline V CDR1 and CDR2: DFQATT, SNEGSKA (reference sequence). The length of the CDR3 is 15 residues. Trimming removed 4 bases from V and 7 bases from J, with 22 bases in between.

The table lists this clonotype with a count of one. The chain combines TRBV29-1 with TRBJ2-6; unclear D gene. The CDR3 is made up of 15 amino acids. Germline CDR1 is SQVTM and CDR2 is ANQGSEA. Trimming shortened V by 4 bases and J by 0 bases, and 10 bases separated the two germline ends. This chain's CDR3 is CSVAKLRSGANVLTF. CDR3 sequence (DNA): TGCAGCGTTGCAAAGCTCCGCTCTGGGGCCAACGTCCTGACTTTC.

This clonotype was seen only once. The rearrangement links TRBV30 to TRBJ2-3; D is undetermined. CDR3 length: 12 residues. V was trimmed by 3 bases and J by 8 bases, leaving 12 bases between them. Germline V gene lookup returns CDR1 GTSNPN and CDR2 SVGIG (reference sequence). CDR3 coding DNA: TGTGCCTGGAGGGATGTTCGACGTACGCAGTATTTT. Its protein product is CAWRDVRRTQYF. Full variable domain (remainder filled in from reference TRBV30 and TRBJ2-3): SQTIHQWPATLVQPVGSPLSLECTVEGTSNPNLYWYRQAAGRGLQLLFYSVGIGQISSEVPQNLSASRPQDRQFILSSKKLLLSDSGFYLCAWRDVRRTQYFGPGTRLTVL.

CDR3: CASSGNRGYEQYF. CDR3 DNA: TGTGCCAGCAGCGGGAACAGGGGCTACGAGCAGTACTTC. The V and J genes are TRBV6-5 and TRBJ2-7; 7 bases align to TRBD1. With V trimmed by 6 bases and J by 3 bases, 5 bases remained unmatched. Germline V gene data show CDR1 as MNHEY and CDR2 as SVGAGI. The CDR3 is 13 amino acids.

The rearrangement links TRBV30 to TRBJ1-5; possibly TRBD1 for D (6 bases). Germline V gene lookup returns CDR1 GTSNPN and CDR2 SVGIG (reference sequence). The V gene lost 2 bases and the J gene lost 6 bases, with 17 bases spanning the gap. The CDR3 totals 15 residues. CDR3 region: CAWSWGRLGGQPQHF. The CDR3 DNA reads as TGTGCCTGGAGTTGGGGGCGCCTCGGCGGTCAGCCCCAGCATTTT.

The chain employs TRBV4-1 and TRBJ2-2; D is perhaps TRBD1 (6 bases). Germline V gene sequence: CDR1 MGHRA, CDR2 YSYEKL. V lost 4 bases to trimming and J lost 1 base, with 16 bases between them. The CDR3 is 17 residues long. In DNA, the CDR3 is TGCGCCAGCAGCCTCAGGACATGGGACATGAACACCGGGGAGCTGTTTTTT. Protein product: CASSLRTWDMNTGELFF.